The clone carrying this T cell receptor beta chain was seen many times. Germline V gene sequence: CDR1 SQVTM, CDR2 ANQGSEA. The CDR3 sequence is 12 residues long. Losses at the gene ends were 4 bases for V and 12 bases for J; bases not matched to a gene: 8. TCRdb re-analysed the reads in MiXCR, keeping a single row per CDR3 protein. Of fewer than 550,000 distinct CDR3 sequences listed, 10% to 12% were seen once; the top ten hold roughly 10%. The sample is drawn from a study of T cell repertoires in cytomegalovirus infection. The source of this sequence is a human donor in good health (CMV status not recorded). Some clones in this sample may be carry-over from other donors' samples. The genes are TRBV29-1 and TRBJ2-1; 8 nucleotides line up with TRBD2. What was sequenced was PBMCs. DNA of the CDR3: TGCAGCGTTGCTGCGGGAGGCTTGGCGCAGTTCTTC. Translated, it gives CSVAAGGLAQFF.